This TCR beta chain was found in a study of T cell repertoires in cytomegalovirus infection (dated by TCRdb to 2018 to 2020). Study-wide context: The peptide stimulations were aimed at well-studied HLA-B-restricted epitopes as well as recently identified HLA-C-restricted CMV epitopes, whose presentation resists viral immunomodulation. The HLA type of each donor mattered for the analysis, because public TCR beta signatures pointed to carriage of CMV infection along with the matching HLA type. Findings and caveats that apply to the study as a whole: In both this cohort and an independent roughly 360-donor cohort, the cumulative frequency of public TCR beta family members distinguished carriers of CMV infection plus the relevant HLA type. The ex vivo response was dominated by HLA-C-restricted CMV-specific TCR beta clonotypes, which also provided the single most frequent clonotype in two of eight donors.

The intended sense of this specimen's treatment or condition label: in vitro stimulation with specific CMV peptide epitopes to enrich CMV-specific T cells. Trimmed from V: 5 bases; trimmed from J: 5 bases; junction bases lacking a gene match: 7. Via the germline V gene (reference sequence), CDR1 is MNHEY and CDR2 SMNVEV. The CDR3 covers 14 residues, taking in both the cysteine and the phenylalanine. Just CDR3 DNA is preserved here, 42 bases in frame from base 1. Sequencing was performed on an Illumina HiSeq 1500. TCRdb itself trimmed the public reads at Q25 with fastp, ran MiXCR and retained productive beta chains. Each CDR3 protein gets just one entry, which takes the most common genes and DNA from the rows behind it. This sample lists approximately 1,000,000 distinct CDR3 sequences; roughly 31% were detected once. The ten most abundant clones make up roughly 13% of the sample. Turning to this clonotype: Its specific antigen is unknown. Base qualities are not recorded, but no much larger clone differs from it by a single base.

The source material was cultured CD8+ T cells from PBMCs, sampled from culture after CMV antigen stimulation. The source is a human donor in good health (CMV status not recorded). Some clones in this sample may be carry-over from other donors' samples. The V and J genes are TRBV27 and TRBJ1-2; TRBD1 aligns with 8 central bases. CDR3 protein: CASSPSGGMYGYTF. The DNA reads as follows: TGTGCCAGCAGTCCCTCAGGGGGCATGTATGGCTACACCTTC.